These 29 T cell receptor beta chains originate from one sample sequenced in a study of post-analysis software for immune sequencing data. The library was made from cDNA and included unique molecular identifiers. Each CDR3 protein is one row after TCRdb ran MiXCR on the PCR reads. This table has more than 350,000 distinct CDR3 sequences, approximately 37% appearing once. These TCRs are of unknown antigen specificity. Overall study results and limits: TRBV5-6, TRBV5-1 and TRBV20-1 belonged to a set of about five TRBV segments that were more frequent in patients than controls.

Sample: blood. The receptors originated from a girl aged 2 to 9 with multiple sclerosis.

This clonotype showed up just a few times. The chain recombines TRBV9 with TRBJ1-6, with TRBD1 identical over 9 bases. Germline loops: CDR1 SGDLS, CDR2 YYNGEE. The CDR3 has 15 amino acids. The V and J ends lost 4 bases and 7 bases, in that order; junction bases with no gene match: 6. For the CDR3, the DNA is TGTGCCAGCAGCAGCCGGGACAGGGAAAATTCACCCCTCCACTTT. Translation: CASSSRDRENSPLHF.

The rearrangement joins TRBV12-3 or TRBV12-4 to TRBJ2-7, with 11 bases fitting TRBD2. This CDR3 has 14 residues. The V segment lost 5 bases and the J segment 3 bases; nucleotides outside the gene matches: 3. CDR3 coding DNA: TGTGCCAGCAGTGGGGGGACTAGCGGCTACGAGCAGTACTTC. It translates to CASSGGTSGYEQYF.

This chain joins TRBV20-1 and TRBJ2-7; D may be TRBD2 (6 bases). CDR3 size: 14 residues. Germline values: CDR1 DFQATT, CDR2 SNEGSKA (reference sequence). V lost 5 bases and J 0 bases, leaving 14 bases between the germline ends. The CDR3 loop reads CSAETSWSSYEQYF. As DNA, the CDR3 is TGCAGTGCTGAAACTAGCTGGAGCTCCTACGAGCAGTACTTC.

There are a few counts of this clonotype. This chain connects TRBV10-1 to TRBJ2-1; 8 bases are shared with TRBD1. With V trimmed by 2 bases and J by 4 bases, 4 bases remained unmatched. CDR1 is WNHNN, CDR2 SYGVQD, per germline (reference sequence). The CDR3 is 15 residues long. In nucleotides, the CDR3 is TGCGCCAGCAGTGAGGGGGGGACAGGATACAATGAGCAGTTCTTC. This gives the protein CASSEGGTGYNEQFF.

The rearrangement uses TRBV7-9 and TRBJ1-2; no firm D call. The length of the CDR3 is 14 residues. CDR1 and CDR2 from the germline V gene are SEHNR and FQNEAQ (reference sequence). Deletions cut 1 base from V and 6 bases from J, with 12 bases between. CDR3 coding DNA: TGTGCCAGCAGCTTAGATTCGGGGTTTGATGGCTACACCTTC. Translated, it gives CASSLDSGFDGYTF.

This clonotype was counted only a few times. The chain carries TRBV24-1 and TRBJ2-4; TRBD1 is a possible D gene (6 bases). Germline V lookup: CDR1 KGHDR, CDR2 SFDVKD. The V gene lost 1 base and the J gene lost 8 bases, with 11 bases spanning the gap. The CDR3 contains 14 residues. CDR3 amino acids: CATSDLQGGDIQYF. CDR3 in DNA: TGTGCCACCAGTGATTTACAGGGCGGCGACATTCAGTACTTC.

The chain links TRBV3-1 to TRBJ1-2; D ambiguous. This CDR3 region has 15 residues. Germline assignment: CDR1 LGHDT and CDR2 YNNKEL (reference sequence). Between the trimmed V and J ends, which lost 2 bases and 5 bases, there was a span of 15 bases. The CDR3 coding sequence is TGTGCCAGCAGCCAACCCGGCGGTGTGGGGTATGGCTACACCTTC. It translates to CASSQPGGVGYGYTF.

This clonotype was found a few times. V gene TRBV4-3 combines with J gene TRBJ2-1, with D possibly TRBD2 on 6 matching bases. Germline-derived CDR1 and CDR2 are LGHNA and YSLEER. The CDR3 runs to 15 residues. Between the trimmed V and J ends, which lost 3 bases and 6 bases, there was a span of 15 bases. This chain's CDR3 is CASSHTSRSSNEQFF. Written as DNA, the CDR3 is TGCGCCAGCAGCCACACTAGCCGGAGCTCCAATGAGCAGTTCTTC.

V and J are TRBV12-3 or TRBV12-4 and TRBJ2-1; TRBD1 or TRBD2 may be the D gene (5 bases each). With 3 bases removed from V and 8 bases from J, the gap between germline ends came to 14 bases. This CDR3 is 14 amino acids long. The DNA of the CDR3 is TGTGCCAGCAGTTTGGGGGAGAGAGAAGATGAGCAGTTCTTC. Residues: CASSLGEREDEQFF.

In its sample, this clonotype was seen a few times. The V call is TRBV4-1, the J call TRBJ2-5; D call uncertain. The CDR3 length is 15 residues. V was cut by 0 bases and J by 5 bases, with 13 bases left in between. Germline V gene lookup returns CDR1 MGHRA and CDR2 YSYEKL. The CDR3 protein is CASSQDQQISETQYF. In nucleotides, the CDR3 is TGCGCCAGCAGCCAAGATCAACAGATCTCGGAGACCCAGTACTTC.

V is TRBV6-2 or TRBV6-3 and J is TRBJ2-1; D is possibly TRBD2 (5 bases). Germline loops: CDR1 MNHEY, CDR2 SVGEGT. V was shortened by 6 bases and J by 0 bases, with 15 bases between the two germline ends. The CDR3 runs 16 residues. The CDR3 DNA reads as TGTGCCAGCAGCACCTTAGCGTCTAACTCCTACAATGAGCAGTTCTTC. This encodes CASSTLASNSYNEQFF.

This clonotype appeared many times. CDR3 sequence: CASSSKQSYNEQFF. In DNA, the CDR3 is TGTGCCAGCAGCTCAAAACAGAGTTATAATGAGCAGTTCTTC. The chain carries TRBV7-6 and TRBJ2-1; D is unclear. V was clipped by 4 bases and J by 7 bases, with 14 bases between them. This CDR3 contains 14 residues. The V gene's germline CDR1 is SGHVS and CDR2 FNYEAQ.

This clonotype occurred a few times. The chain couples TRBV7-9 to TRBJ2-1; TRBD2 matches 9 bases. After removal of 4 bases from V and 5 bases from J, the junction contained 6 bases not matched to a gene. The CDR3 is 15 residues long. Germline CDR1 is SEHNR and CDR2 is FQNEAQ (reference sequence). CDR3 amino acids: CASSSAGGPNNEQFF. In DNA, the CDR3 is TGTGCCAGCAGCTCCGCGGGGGGGCCTAACAATGAGCAGTTCTTC.

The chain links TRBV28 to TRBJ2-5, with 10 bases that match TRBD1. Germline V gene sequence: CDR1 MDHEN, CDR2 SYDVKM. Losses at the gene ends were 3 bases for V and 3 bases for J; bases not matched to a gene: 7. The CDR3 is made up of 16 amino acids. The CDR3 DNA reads TGTGCCAGCAGTTTGTTCCCCGGGACAGGGGAAGAGACCCAGTACTTC. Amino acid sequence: CASSLFPGTGEETQYF.

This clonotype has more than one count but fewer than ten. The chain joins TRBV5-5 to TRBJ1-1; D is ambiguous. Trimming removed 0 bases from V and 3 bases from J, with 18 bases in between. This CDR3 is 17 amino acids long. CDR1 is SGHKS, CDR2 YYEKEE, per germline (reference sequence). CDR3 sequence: CASSLAQSWVRDTEAFF. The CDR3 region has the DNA TGTGCCAGCAGCTTGGCGCAGAGCTGGGTCCGGGACACTGAAGCTTTCTTT. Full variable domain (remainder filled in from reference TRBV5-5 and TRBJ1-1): DAGVTQSPTHLIKTRGQQVTLRCSPISGHKSVSWYQQVLGQGPQFIFQYYEKEERGRGNFPDRFSARQFPNYSSELNVNALLLGDSALYLCASSLAQSWVRDTEAFFGQGTRLTVV.

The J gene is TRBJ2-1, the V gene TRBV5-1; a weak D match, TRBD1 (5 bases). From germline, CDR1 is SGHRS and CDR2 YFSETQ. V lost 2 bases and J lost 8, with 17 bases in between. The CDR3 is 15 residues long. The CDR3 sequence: CASSFWGRQGDEQFF. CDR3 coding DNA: TGCGCCAGCAGCTTTTGGGGTCGCCAGGGCGATGAGCAGTTCTTC.

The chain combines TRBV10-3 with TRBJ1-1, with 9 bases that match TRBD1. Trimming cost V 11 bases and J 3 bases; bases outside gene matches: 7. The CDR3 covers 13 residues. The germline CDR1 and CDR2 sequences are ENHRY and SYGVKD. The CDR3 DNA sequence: TGTGCCGCAAAACAGGGGGCGGACACTGAAGCTTTCTTT. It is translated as CAAKQGADTEAFF.

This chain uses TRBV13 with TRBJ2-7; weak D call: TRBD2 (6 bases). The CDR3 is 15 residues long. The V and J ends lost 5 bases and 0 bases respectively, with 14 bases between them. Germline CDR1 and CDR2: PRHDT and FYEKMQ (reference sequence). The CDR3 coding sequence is TGTGCCAGCAGCCGGAGGGCATCCCTCTCCTACGAGCAGTACTTC. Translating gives CASSRRASLSYEQYF.

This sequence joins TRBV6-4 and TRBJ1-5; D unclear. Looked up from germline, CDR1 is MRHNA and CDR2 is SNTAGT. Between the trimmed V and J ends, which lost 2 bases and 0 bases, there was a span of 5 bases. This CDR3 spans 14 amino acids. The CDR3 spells CASSDSYSNQPQHF. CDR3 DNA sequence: TGTGCCAGCAGTGACAGCTATAGCAATCAGCCCCAGCATTTT.

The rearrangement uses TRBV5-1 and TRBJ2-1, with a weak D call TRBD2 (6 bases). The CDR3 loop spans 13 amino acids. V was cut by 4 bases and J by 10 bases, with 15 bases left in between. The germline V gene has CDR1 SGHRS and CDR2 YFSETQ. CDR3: CASSLEGLGEQFF. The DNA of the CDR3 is TGCGCCAGCAGCCTGGAGGGACTTGGAGAGCAGTTCTTC.

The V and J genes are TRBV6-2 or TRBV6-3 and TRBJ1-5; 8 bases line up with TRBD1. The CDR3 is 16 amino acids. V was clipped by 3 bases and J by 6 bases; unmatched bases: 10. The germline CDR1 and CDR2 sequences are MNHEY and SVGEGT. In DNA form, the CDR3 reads TGTGCCAGCAGTTATTCAGTGGACAGGGCGGCTCAGCCCCAGCATTTT. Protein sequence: CASSYSVDRAAQPQHF.

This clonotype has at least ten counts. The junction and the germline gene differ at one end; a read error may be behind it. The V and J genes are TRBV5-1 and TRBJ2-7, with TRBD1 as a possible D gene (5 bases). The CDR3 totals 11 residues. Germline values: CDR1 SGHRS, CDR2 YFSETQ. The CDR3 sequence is CASSLGDEQYF. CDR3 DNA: TGTGCCAGCAGCTTAGGGGACGAGCAGTACTTC. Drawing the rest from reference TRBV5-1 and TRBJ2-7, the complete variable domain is KAGVTQTPRYLIKTRGQQVTLSCSPISGHRSVSWYQQTPGQGLQFLFEYFSETQRNKGNFPGRFSGRQFSNSRSEMNVSTLELGDSALYLCASSLGDEQYFGPGTRLTVT.

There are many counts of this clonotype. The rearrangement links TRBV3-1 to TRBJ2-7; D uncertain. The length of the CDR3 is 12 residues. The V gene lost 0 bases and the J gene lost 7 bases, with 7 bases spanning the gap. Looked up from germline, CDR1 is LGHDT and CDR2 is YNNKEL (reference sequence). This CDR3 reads CASSQEGREQYF. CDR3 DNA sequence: TGTGCCAGCAGCCAAGAAGGGCGAGAGCAGTACTTC.

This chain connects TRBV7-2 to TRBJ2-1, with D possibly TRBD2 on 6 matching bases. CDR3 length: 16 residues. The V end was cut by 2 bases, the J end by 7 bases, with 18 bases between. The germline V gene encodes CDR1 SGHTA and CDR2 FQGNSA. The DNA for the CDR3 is TGTGCCAGCAGCTTATACCAGACTCAAAGCGGGAATGAGCAGTTCTTC. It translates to CASSLYQTQSGNEQFF.

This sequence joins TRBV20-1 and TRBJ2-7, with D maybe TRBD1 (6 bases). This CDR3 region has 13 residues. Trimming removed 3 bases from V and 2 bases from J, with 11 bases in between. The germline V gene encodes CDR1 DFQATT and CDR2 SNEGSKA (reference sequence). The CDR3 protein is CSASPGTTYEQYF. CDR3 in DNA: TGCAGTGCTAGTCCCGGGACAACCTACGAGCAGTACTTC.

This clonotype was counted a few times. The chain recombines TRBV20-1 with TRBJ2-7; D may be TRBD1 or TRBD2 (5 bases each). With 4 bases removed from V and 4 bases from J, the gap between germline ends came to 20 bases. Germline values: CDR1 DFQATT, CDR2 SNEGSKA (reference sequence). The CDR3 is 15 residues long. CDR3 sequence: CSAIPGADISYEQYF. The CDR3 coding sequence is TGCAGTGCTATCCCCGGGGCGGACATTAGTTACGAGCAGTACTTC.

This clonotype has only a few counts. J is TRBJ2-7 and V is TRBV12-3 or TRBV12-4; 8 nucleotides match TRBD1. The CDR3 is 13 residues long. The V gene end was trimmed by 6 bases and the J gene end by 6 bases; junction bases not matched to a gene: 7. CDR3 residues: CASRGQERIEQYF. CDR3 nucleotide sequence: TGTGCCAGCAGGGGACAGGAGCGCATCGAGCAGTACTTC.

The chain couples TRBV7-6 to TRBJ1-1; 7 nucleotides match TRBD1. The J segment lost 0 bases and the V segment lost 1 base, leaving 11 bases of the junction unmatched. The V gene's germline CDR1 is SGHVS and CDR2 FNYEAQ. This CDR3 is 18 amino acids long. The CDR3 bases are TGTGCCAGCAGCTTAGTCCCCCCCCGGGACAGCCTGAACACTGAAGCTTTCTTT. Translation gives CASSLVPPRDSLNTEAFF.

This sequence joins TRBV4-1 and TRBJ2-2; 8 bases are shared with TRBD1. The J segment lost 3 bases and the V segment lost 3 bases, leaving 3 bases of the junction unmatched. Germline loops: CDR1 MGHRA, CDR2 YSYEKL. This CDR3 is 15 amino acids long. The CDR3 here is CASSHLQGDTGELFF. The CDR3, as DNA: TGCGCCAGCAGCCACCTACAGGGGGACACCGGGGAGCTGTTTTTT.